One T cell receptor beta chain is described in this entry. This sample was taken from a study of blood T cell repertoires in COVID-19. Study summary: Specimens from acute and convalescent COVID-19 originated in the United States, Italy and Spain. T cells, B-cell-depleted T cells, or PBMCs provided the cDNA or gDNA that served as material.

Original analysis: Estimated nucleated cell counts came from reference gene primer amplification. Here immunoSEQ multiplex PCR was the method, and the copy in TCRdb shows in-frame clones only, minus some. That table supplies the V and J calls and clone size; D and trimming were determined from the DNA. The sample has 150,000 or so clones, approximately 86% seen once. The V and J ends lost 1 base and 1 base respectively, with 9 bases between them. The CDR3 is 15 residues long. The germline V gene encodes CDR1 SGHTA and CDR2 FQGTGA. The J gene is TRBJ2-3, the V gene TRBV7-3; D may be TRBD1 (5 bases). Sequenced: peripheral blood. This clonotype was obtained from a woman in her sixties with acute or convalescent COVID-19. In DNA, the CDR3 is TGTGCCAGCAGCTTAAAGCAGACAGGCACAGATACGCAGTATTTT. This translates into CASSLKQTGTDTQYF.